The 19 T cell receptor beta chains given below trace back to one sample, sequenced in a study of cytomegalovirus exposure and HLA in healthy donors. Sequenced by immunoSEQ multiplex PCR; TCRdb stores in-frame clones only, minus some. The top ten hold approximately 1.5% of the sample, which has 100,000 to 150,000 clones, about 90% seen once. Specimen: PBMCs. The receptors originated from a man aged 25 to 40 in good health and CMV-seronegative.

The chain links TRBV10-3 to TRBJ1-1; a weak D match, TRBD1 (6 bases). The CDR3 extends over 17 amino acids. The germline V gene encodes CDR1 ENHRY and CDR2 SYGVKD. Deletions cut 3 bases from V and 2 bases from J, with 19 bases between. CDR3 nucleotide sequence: TGTGCCATCAGTGACCCGCGAGTGGGACACCAAAACACTGAAGCTTTCTTT. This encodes CAISDPRVGHQNTEAFF.

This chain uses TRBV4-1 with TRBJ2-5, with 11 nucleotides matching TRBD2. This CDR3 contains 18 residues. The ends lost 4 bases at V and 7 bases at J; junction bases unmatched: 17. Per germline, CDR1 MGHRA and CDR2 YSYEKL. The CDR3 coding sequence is TGCGCCAGCAGCCCCTCAGGGACTAGCGGCCTCTTCACGGTGACCCAGTACTTC. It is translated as CASSPSGTSGLFTVTQYF.

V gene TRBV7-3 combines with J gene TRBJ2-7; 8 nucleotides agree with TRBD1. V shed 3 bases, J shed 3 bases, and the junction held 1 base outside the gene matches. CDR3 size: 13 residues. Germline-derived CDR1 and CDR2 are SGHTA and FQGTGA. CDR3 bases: TGTGCCAGCAGCTTCGACAGGGGCTACGAGCAGTACTTC. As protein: CASSFDRGYEQYF.

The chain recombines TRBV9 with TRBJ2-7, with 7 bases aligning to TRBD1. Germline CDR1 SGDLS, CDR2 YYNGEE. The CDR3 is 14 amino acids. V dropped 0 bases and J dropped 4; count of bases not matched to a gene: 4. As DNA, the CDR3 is TGTGCCAGCAGCGTAGAGGCCAGGGGGTACGAGCAGTACTTC. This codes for CASSVEARGYEQYF.

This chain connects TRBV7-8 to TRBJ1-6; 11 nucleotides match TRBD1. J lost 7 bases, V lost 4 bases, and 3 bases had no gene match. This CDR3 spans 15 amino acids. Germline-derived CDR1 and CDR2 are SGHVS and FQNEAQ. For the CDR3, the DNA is TGTGCCAGCAGCTCCGGGGACAGGGGGAATTCACCCCTCCACTTT. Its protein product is CASSSGDRGNSPLHF.

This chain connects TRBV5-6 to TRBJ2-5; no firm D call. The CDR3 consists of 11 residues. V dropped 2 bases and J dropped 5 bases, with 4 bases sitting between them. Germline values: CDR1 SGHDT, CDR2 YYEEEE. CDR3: CASSFSETQYF. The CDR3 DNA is TGTGCCAGCAGCTTCTCGGAGACCCAGTACTTC.

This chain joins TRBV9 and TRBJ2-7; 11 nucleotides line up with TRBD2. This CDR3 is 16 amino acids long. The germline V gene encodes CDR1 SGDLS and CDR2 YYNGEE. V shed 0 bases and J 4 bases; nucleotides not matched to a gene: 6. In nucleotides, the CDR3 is TGTGCCAGCAGCGTAGGGTTAGCGGGAGGGCCTTACGAGCAGTACTTC. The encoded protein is CASSVGLAGGPYEQYF.

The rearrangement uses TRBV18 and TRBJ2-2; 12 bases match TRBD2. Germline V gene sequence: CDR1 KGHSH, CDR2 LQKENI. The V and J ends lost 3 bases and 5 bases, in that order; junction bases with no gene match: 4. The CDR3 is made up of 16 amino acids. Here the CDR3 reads CASSPLAGGPTGELFF. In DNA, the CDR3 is TGTGCCAGCTCACCCCTAGCGGGAGGGCCGACCGGGGAGCTGTTTTTT. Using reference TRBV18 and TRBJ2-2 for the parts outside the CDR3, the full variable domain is NAGVMQNPRHLVRRRGQEARLRCSPMKGHSHVYWYRQLPEEGLKFMVYLQKENIIDESGMPKERFSAEFPKEGPSILRIQQVVRGDSAAYFCASSPLAGGPTGELFFGEGSRLTVL.

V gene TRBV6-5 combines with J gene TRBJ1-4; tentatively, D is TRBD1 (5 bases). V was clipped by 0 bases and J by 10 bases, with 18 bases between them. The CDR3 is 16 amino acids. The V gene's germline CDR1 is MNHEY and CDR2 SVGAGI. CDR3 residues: CASSYSSTTGVGKLFF. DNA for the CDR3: TGTGCCAGCAGTTACTCGAGTACGACGGGGGTTGGAAAACTGTTTTTT.

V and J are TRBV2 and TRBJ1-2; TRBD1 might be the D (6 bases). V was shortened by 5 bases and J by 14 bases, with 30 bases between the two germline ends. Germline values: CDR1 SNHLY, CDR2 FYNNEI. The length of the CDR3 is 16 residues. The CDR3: CASSPQGRQYRQDWTF. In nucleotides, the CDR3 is TGTGCCAGCAGTCCCCAGGGGCGACAGTACCGACAGGATTGGACCTTC.

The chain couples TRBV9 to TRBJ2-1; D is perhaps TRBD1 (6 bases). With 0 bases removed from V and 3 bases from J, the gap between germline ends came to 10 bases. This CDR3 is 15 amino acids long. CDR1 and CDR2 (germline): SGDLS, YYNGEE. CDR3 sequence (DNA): TGTGCCAGCAGCGTAGTAGGGGACAACTACAATGAGCAGTTCTTC. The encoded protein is CASSVVGDNYNEQFF.

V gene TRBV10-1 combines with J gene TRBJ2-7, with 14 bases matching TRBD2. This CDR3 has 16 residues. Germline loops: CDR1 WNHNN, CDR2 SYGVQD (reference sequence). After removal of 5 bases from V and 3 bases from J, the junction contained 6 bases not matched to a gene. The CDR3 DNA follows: TGCGCCAGCAGTAAGGGACTAGCGGGAGCTATCTACGAGCAGTACTTC. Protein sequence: CASSKGLAGAIYEQYF.

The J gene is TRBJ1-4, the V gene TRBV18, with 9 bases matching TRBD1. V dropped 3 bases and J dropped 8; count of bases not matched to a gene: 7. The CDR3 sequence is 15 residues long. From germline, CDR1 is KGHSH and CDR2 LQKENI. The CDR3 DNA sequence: TGTGCCAGCTCACCCTGGGGACAGGGTCAAGAAAAACTGTTTTTT. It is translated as CASSPWGQGQEKLFF.

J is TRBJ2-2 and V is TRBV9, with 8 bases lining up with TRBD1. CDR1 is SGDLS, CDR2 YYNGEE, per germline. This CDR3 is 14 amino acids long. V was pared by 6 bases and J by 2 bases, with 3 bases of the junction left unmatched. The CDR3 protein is CASTRGRNTGELFF. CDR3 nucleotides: TGTGCCAGCACCAGGGGGCGTAACACCGGGGAGCTGTTTTTT.

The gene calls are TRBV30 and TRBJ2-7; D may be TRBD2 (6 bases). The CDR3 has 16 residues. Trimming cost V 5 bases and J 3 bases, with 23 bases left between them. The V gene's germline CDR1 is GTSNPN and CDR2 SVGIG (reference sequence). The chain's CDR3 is CAWGSAVRGIHYEQYF. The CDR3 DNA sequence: TGTGCCTGGGGTTCAGCCGTCCGGGGGATCCACTACGAGCAGTACTTC.

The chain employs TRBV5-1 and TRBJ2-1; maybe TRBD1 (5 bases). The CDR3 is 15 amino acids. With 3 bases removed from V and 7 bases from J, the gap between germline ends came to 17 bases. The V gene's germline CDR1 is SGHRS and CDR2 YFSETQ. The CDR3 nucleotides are TGCGCCAGCAGCTGGCCCCGGACAAGGGGTAATGAGCAGTTCTTC. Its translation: CASSWPRTRGNEQFF.

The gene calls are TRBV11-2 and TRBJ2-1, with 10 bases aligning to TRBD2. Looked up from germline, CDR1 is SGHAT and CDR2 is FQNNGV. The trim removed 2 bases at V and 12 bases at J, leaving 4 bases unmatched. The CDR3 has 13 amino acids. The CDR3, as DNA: TGTGCCAGCAGCTTATACTTAGCGGGAGGGCAGTTCTTC. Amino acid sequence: CASSLYLAGGQFF.

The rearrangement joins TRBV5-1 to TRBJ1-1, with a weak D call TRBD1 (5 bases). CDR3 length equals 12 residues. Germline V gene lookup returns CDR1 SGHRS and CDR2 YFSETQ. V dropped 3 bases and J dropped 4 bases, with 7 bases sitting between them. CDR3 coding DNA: TGCGCCAGCAGCTCGGGGGTCACTGAAGCTTTCTTT. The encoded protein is CASSSGVTEAFF.

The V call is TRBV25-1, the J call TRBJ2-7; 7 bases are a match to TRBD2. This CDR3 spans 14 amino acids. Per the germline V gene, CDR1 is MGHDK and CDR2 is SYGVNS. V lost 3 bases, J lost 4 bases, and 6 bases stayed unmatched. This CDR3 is CASSDGGIGYEQYF. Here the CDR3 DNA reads TGTGCCAGCAGTGACGGGGGGATAGGATACGAGCAGTACTTC.